This TCR beta chain is from a study of CD8+ T cells in alopecia areata. Study findings and constraints: Scalp clonality and expanded CD8+ clones among the top 100 fell significantly with tofacitinib.

This sample's treatment: oral pan-JAK inhibitor, 5-10 mg twice daily. The investigators collected lesional scalp punch biopsies and peripheral blood from alopecia areata patients. The germline CDR1 and CDR2 sequences are SQVTM and ANQGSEA. Trimming left V 7 bases short and J 5 bases short, with 6 bases between. This CDR3 has 10 amino acids. Reverse transcribed after extraction, RNA yielded cDNA as the sequencing template. Produced via immunoSEQ multiplex PCR; TCRdb's table is partial and in-frame only. The sample has about 140,000 clones; approximately 90% are singletons. Only a few counts were recorded for this clone. What it binds is not known.

Material: CD8+ T cells sorted from blood, obtained at week 4, from a patient treated with tofacitinib. The genes are TRBV29-1 and TRBJ2-1; D gene uncertain. This TCR was sampled from a human donor with alopecia areata. The chain's CDR3 is CSGINNEQFF. The CDR3 coding sequence is TGCAGCGGGATTAACAATGAGCAGTTCTTC.